This TCR beta chain was captured in a study of response to subunit inactivated influenza vaccine. MiXCR, applied by TCRdb to the RT-PCR reads, yields one record per CDR3 protein. The repertoire includes around 530,000 distinct CDR3 sequences, 16% of them detected once, and about 3% sits in the top ten. Study-wide findings and caveats: Few additional T cells are recruited per seasonal influenza vaccination, authors suggested.

V gave up 1 base and J gave up 4 bases, with 12 bases separating them. This CDR3 comprises 15 residues. The germline V gene has CDR1 KGHSH and CDR2 LQKENI. With regard to this clonotype: Its specificity is unknown.

The sequence came from a man between 50 and 69 years old who received an inactivated influenza vaccine. Sequenced here: CD4+ T cells sorted from PBMCs, sampled around 25 months after vaccination. The chain uses TRBV18 and TRBJ2-3; perhaps D is TRBD1 or TRBD2 (6 bases each). CDR3 nucleotides: TGTGCCAGCTCACCACAGGGGGGCCTTGCAGATACGCAGTATTTT. Protein sequence: CASSPQGGLADTQYF.